This T cell receptor beta chain appears in the sequencing data of a study of preoperative IRX-2 immunotherapy in early breast cancer. As to treatment: preoperative locoregional IRX-2 cytokine immunotherapy. Samples came from a phase Ib trial of preoperative locoregional IRX-2 cytokine immunotherapy. Clones were sequenced by immunoSEQ multiplex PCR, and TCRdb holds only the in-frame ones, with some missing. This table has over 60,000 clones, approximately 95% appearing once. There are 16 residues in the CDR3. CDR1 is MDHEN and CDR2 is SYDVKM in the germline V gene. Trimming took 6 bases from V and 2 from J, leaving 18 bases between them.

The sample was gathered from a patient treated with IRX-2 immunotherapy. The TCR comes from a human donor with breast cancer. This sequence joins TRBV28 and TRBJ2-3; D uncertain. The DNA of the CDR3 is TGTGCCAGCAGCCCTACCCGGCCCCAGAACACAGATACGCAGTATTTT. It encodes CASSPTRPQNTDTQYF. The variable domain in full, with the rest retrieved from reference TRBV28 and TRBJ2-3, is DVKVTQSSRYLVKRTGEKVFLECVQDMDHENMFWYRQDPGLGLRLIYFSYDVKMKEKGDIPEGYSVSREKKERFSLILESASTNQTSMYLCASSPTRPQNTDTQYFGPGTRLTVL.